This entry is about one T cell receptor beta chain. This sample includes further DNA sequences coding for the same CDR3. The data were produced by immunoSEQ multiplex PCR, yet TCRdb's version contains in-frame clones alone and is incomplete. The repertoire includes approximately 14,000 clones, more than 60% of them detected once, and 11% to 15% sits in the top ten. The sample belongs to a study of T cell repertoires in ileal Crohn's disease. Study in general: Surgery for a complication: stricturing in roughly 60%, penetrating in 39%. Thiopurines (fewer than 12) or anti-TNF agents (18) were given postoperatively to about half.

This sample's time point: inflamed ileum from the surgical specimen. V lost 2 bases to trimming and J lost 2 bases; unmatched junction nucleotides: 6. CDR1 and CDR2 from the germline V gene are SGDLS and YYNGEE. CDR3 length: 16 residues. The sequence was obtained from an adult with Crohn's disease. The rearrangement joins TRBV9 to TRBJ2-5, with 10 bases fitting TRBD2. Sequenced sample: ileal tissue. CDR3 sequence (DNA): TGTGCCAGCAGCGTTGGACTAGCGGAAGTACAAGAGACCCAGTACTTC. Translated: CASSVGLAEVQETQYF.